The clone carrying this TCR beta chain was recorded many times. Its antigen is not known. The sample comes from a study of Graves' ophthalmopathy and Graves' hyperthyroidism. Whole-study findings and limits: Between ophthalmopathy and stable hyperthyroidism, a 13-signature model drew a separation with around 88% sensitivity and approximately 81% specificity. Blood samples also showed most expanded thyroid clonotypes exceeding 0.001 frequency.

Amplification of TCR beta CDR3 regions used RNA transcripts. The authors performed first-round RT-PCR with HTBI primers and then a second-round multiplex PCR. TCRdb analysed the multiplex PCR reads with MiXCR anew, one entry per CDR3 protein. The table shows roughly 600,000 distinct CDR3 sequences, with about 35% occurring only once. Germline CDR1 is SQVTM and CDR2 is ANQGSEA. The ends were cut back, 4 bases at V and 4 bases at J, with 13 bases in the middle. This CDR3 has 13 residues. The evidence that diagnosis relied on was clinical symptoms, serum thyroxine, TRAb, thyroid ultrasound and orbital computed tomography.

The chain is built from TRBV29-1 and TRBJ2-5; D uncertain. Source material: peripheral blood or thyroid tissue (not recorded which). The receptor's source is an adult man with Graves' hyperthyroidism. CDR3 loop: CSVVRTTVETQYF. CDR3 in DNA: TGCAGCGTTGTAAGGACGACGGTAGAGACCCAGTACTTC. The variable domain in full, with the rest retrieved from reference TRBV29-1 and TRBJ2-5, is SAVISQKPSRDICQRGTSLTIQCQVDSQVTMMFWYRQQPGQSLTLIATANQGSEATYESGFVIDKFPISRPNLTFSTLTVSNMSPEDSSIYLCSVVRTTVETQYFGPGTRLLVL.